Below, 22 T cell receptor beta chains from the same sample are listed, as sequenced in a study of T cell changes during pregnancy in multiple sclerosis. TCRdb keeps only in-frame clones here, not all; method: immunoSEQ multiplex PCR. The sample contains 20,000 to 30,000 clones, roughly nine tenths of which appear only once. Sequences were derived from CD8+ T cells from peripheral blood mononuclear cells, sampled in the third trimester of pregnancy. These receptor sequences come from a female donor in good health, enrolled as a control in a pregnancy study.

The chain employs TRBV2 and TRBJ1-1; 9 nucleotides agree with TRBD1. The length of the CDR3 is 11 residues. V shed 8 bases and J 12 bases; nucleotides not matched to a gene: 7. CDR1 SNHLY and CDR2 FYNNEI come from the germline V gene. CDR3 nucleotide sequence: TGTGCCAGCTGGCGGACAGGGGAAACTTTCTTT. Its translation is CASWRTGETFF.

The chain recombines TRBV4-1 with TRBJ2-7; 9 bases match TRBD1. CDR3 length equals 16 residues. CDR1 MGHRA and CDR2 YSYEKL come from the germline V gene. Trimming removed 4 bases from V and 4 bases from J; junction bases left unmatched: 11. The CDR3 loop is CASSLQSDRGAYEQYF. As DNA, the CDR3 is TGCGCCAGCAGCCTCCAATCCGACAGGGGGGCTTACGAGCAGTACTTC.

The count of this clone is one. The chain couples TRBV16 to TRBJ1-2; D remains ambiguous. V dropped 8 bases and J dropped 8 bases, with 18 bases sitting between them. Germline V gives CDR1 KGHSY, CDR2 FQNENV. This CDR3 has 13 amino acids. The DNA of the CDR3 is TGTGCCAGCCGAAGCGAGGGTTCCGAGGGCTACACCTTC. The encoded protein is CASRSEGSEGYTF.

J is TRBJ2-7 and V is TRBV16; TRBD1 aligns across 10 bases. CDR1 is KGHSY, CDR2 FQNENV, per germline. V trimming: 1 base; J trimming: 2 bases; junction bases outside the gene matches: 5. This CDR3 contains 16 residues. The CDR3 is CASSQYRDRGAYEQYF. CDR3 nucleotides: TGTGCCAGCAGCCAATACCGGGACAGGGGAGCCTACGAGCAGTACTTC.

This clone has more than one count but fewer than ten. J is TRBJ2-3 and V is TRBV6-1; TRBD2 aligns across 13 bases. CDR1 and CDR2 from the germline V gene are MNHNS and SASEGT. Trimming at V came to 3 bases and at J to 1 base, leaving 7 bases not matched to a gene. This CDR3 region has 18 residues. The CDR3 loop is CASSELLAGGPGTDTQYF. CDR3 coding DNA: TGTGCCAGCAGTGAGTTACTAGCGGGGGGGCCAGGCACAGATACGCAGTATTTT.

The chain joins TRBV5-6 to TRBJ1-2; possible D gene TRBD1, 6 bases. Per the germline V gene, CDR1 is SGHDT and CDR2 is YYEEEE. This CDR3 is 13 amino acids long. Trimming took 2 bases from V and 8 from J, leaving 13 bases between them. The CDR3 DNA follows: TGTGCCAGCAGCTTAGGGGGTGCAGACGGCTACACCTTC. This sequence encodes CASSLGGADGYTF.

This chain joins TRBV19 and TRBJ1-1, with D uncertain. V shed 9 bases and J shed 7 bases, with 15 bases lying between them. Per the germline V gene, CDR1 is LNHDA and CDR2 is SQIVND (reference sequence). The CDR3 contains 12 residues. Here the CDR3 reads CASRRELSEAFF. For the CDR3, the DNA is TGTGCCAGCCGACGGGAGCTAAGTGAAGCTTTCTTT.

This clone has just a few counts. This chain links TRBV6-4 with TRBJ2-2; TRBD2 might be the D (6 bases). Looked up from germline, CDR1 is MRHNA and CDR2 is SNTAGT. V lost 4 bases, J lost 5 bases, and 11 bases lay in between. The CDR3 loop spans 14 amino acids. CDR3 in DNA: TGTGCCAGCAGTGGGGACTCCTCAACCGGGGAGCTGTTTTTT. It encodes CASSGDSSTGELFF.

This clone was counted once. The chain's CDR3 is CASSTGQHQETQYF. CDR3 DNA sequence: TGCGCCAGCAGCACGGGACAGCACCAAGAGACCCAGTACTTC. The V gene is TRBV5-1, the J gene TRBJ2-5, with 7 bases fitting TRBD1. The CDR3 extends over 14 amino acids. V gave up 4 bases and J gave up 0 bases; unmatched junction bases: 3. Germline V lookup: CDR1 SGHRS, CDR2 YFSETQ.

The chain couples TRBV28 to TRBJ2-5, with 7 bases that match TRBD2. The CDR3 is 15 residues long. V was pared by 6 bases and J by 3 bases, with 10 bases of the junction left unmatched. Germline loops: CDR1 MDHEN, CDR2 SYDVKM. CDR3 DNA sequence: TGTGCCAGCAGCCCCCTTAGCGGGTGGGAAGAGACCCAGTACTTC. Protein sequence: CASSPLSGWEETQYF.

The V call is TRBV7-8, the J call TRBJ2-2; TRBD1 agrees at 7 bases. Germline CDR1 SGHVS, CDR2 FQNEAQ. The CDR3 runs to 14 residues. The V and J ends lost 9 bases and 7 bases, in that order; junction bases with no gene match: 11. In nucleotides, the CDR3 is TGTGCCAGTGAGGGGGCAGGGTCTCACGGGGAGCTGTTTTTT. As protein: CASEGAGSHGELFF.

The V and J genes are TRBV5-4 and TRBJ2-1, with 14 bases fitting TRBD2. The CDR3 has 16 amino acids. With V trimmed by 3 bases and J by 4 bases, 3 bases remained unmatched. Per the germline V gene, CDR1 is SGHNT and CDR2 is YYREEE (reference sequence). The chain's CDR3 is CASSYWTSGRYNEQFF. Here the CDR3 DNA reads TGTGCCAGCAGCTATTGGACTAGCGGGAGGTACAATGAGCAGTTCTTC.

This chain links TRBV2 with TRBJ2-7; TRBD2 agrees at 9 bases. V gave up 7 bases and J gave up 5 bases; unmatched junction bases: 9. This CDR3 is built from 14 residues. The germline V gene encodes CDR1 SNHLY and CDR2 FYNNEI. The CDR3 sequence is CASTDSGGTDEQYF. The CDR3 coding sequence is TGTGCCAGCACTGATAGCGGGGGAACCGACGAGCAGTACTTC.

CDR3 in amino acids: CASSFVRSRHGGYTF. The CDR3 region has the DNA TGTGCCAGCAGTTTCGTCCGTTCCAGGCACGGTGGCTACACCTTC. The rearrangement joins TRBV27 to TRBJ1-2, with no clear D. Trimming left V 3 bases short and J 7 bases short, with 18 bases between. The CDR3 loop spans 15 amino acids. Germline V gene sequence: CDR1 MNHEY, CDR2 SMNVEV (reference sequence).

The genes are TRBV21-1 and TRBJ2-3; TRBD2, the D gene given by the table, was not confirmed from the DNA. TRBV21-1 is listed as a pseudogene. This CDR3 comprises 16 residues. This CDR3 is CASSSLGGERSDTQYF. CDR3 nucleotides: TGTGCCAGCAGCAGTCTGGGGGGGGAGAGGTCAGATACGCAGTATTTT.

This chain connects TRBV7-3 to TRBJ1-1, with a tentative D call TRBD1 (5 bases). The CDR3 is 13 amino acids. Trimming took 5 bases from V and 0 from J, leaving 7 bases between them. Germline V gene sequence: CDR1 SGHTA, CDR2 FQGTGA. CDR3 DNA: TGTGCCAGCAGCGCGGGGGTGAACACTGAAGCTTTCTTT. Its translation is CASSAGVNTEAFF. Using reference TRBV7-3 and TRBJ1-1 for the parts outside the CDR3, the full variable domain is GAGVSQTPSNKVTEKGKYVELRCDPISGHTALYWYRQSLGQGPEFLIYFQGTGAADDSGLPNDRFFAVRPEGSVSTLKIQRTERGDSAVYLCASSAGVNTEAFFGQGTRLTVV.

In regard to this clone: Germline and junction disagree at one end, which may indicate a read error. V gene TRBV7-7 combines with J gene TRBJ2-3; 7 nucleotides agree with TRBD2. Germline CDR1 and CDR2: SSHAT and FNYEAQ (reference sequence). The CDR3 length is 15 residues. DNA of the CDR3: TGTGCTAGCAGTTTGAGCGGGGTCAACACAGATACGCAGTATTTT. This sequence encodes CASSLSGVNTDTQYF.

The chain links TRBV4-1 to TRBJ1-1; D gene uncertain. The CDR3 contains 16 residues. Trimming cost V 0 bases and J 0 bases, with 11 bases left between them. Germline V lookup: CDR1 MGHRA, CDR2 YSYEKL. CDR3 sequence reads: CASSQELILMNTEAFF. In DNA form, the CDR3 reads TGCGCCAGCAGCCAAGAACTGATTCTAATGAACACTGAAGCTTTCTTT.

The chain recombines TRBV9 with TRBJ1-1; tentatively, D is TRBD1 (6 bases). Germline CDR1 and CDR2: SGDLS and YYNGEE. The V and J ends lost 10 bases and 2 bases respectively, with 18 bases between them. This CDR3 region has 14 residues. The CDR3 DNA sequence: TGTGCCTCGGGGGGCCTCTCGGGAAACACTGAAGCTTTCTTT. Amino acid sequence: CASGGLSGNTEAFF.

This clone was seen only once. This chain joins TRBV29-1 and TRBJ1-1; D might be TRBD1 (5 bases). This CDR3 has 13 residues. V shed 6 bases and J shed 1 base, with 12 bases lying between them. Germline CDR1 reads SQVTM; CDR2 reads ANQGSEA. The CDR3 reads CSVGGGSNTEAFF. The CDR3 DNA follows: TGCAGCGTGGGGGGAGGTTCGAACACTGAAGCTTTCTTT.

The chain employs TRBV4-2 and TRBJ2-1, with D maybe TRBD2 (5 bases). From germline, CDR1 is LGHNA and CDR2 YNFKEQ. This CDR3 is 16 amino acids long. V dropped 0 bases and J dropped 7 bases, with 16 bases sitting between them. Written as DNA, the CDR3 is TGTGCCAGCAGCCAAGATAGCGCAAGCGCTACAAATGAGCAGTTCTTC. This sequence encodes CASSQDSASATNEQFF.

V and J are TRBV5-6 and TRBJ2-5; 7 bases agree with TRBD2. The CDR3 loop spans 13 amino acids. V trimming: 3 bases; J trimming: 4 bases; junction bases outside the gene matches: 3. Germline V gives CDR1 SGHDT, CDR2 YYEEEE. CDR3 bases: TGTGCCAGCAGCTCCAGCGGGGCAGAGACCCAGTACTTC. The encoded protein is CASSSSGAETQYF.